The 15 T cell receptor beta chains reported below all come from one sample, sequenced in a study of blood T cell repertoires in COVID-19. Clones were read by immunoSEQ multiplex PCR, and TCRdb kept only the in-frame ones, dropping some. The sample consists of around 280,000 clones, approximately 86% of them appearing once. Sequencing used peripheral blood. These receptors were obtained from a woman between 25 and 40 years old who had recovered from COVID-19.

The CDR3 DNA reads as TGTGCCCCCCCCCGGGACAGGGGGCGCGGCGGGGAGCTGTTTTTT. The encoded protein is CAPPRDRGRGGELFF. The chain recombines TRBV6-5 with TRBJ2-2, with 12 bases identical to TRBD1. The CDR3 covers 15 residues. Germline loops: CDR1 MNHEY, CDR2 SVGAGI. The V segment lost 11 bases and the J segment 7 bases; nucleotides outside the gene matches: 11.

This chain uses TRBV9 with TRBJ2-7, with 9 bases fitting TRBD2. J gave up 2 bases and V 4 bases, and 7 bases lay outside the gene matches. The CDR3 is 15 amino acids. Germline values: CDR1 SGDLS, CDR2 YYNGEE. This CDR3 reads CASSHTSGLPYEQYF. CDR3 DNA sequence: TGTGCCAGCAGCCATACTAGCGGGCTGCCCTACGAGCAGTACTTC.

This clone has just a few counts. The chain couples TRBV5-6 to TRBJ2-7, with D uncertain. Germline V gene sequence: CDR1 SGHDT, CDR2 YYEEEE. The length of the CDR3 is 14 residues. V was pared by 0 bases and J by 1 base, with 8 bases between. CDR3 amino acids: CASSLAPISYEQYF. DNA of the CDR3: TGTGCCAGCAGCTTGGCCCCAATTTCCTACGAGCAGTACTTC.

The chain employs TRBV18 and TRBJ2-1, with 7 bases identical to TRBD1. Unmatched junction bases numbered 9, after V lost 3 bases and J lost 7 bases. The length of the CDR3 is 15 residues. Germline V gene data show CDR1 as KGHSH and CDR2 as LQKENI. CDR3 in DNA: TGTGCCAGCTCACCGTTAGGGGGCGCGAAGAATGAGCAGTTCTTC. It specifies CASSPLGGAKNEQFF.

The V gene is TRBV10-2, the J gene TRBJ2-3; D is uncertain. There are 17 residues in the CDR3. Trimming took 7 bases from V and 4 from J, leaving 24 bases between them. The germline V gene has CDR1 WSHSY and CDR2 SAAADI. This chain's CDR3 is CASILVHWSQRPDTQYF. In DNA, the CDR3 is TGCGCCAGCATTCTCGTCCACTGGAGCCAACGACCAGATACGCAGTATTTT.

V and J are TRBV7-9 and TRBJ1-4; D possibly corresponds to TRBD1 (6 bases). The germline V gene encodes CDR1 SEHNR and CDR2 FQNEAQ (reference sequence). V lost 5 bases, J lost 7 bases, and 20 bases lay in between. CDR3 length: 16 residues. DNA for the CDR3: TGTGCCAGCAGCCCCGGGACACGCGCCCAGACTGAAAAACTGTTTTTT. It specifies CASSPGTRAQTEKLFF.

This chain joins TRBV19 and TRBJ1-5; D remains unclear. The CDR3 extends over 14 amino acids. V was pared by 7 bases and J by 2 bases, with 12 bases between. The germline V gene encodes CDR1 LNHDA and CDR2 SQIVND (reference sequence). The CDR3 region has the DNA TGTGCCAGTAATGTACGGGTAGGCAATCAGCCCCAGCATTTT. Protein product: CASNVRVGNQPQHF.

This chain's CDR3 is CASSLGWTDEQYF. CDR3 DNA: TGTGCCAGTAGCCTGGGTTGGACAGACGAGCAGTACTTC. The rearrangement uses TRBV19 and TRBJ2-7; tentative D call: TRBD1 (6 bases). Trimming took off 6 bases at V and 5 bases at J, with 14 bases between the two ends. The germline CDR1 and CDR2 sequences are LNHDA and SQIVND (reference sequence). The CDR3 has 13 residues.

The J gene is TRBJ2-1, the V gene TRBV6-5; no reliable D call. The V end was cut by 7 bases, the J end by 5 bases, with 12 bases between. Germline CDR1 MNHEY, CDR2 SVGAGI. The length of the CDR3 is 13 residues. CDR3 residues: CASISRRNNEQFF. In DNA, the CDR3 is TGTGCCAGCATTTCGCGTCGCAACAATGAGCAGTTCTTC.

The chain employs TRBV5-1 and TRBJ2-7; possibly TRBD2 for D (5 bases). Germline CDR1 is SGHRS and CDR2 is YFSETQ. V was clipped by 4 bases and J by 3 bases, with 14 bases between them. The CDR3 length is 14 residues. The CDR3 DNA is TGCGCCAGCAGCCCCGCACCCACTAGCTACGAGCAGTACTTC. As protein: CASSPAPTSYEQYF.

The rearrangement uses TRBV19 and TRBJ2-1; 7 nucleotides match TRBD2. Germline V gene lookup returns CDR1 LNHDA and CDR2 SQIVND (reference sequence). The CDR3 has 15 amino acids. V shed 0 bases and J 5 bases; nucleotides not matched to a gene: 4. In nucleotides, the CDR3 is TGTGCCAGTAGTATAGACGGGAGGCACAACAATGAGCAGTTCTTC. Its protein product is CASSIDGRHNNEQFF.

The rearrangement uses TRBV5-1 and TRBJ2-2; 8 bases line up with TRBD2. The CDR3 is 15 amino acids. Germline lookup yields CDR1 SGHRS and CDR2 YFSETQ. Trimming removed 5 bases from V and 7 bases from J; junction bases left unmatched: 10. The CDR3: CASSPRRGADGELFF. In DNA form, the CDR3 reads TGCGCCAGCAGTCCTCGGCGGGGGGCTGACGGGGAGCTGTTTTTT.

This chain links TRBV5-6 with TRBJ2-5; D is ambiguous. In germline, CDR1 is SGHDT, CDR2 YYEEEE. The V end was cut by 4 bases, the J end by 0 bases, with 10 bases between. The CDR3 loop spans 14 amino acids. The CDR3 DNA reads TGTGCCAGCAGCCGGGTTGTGTACCAAGAGACCCAGTACTTC. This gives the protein CASSRVVYQETQYF.

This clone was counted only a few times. CDR3 DNA: TGTGCCAGCAGCTGGCGACAGGGCCGGTCCTACGAGCAGTACTTC. The encoded protein is CASSWRQGRSYEQYF. The chain joins TRBV7-2 to TRBJ2-7, with 7 bases identical to TRBD1. CDR1 and CDR2 (germline): SGHTA, FQGNSA. V lost 4 bases to trimming and J lost 1 base; unmatched junction nucleotides: 7. The CDR3 spans 15 residues. The complete variable domain, with remaining parts taken from reference TRBV7-2 and TRBJ2-7, reads GAGVSQSPSNKVTEKGKDVELRCDPISGHTALYWYRQSLGQGLEFLIYFQGNSAPDKSGLPSDRFSAERTGGSVSTLTIQRTQQEDSAVYLCASSWRQGRSYEQYFGPGTRLTVT.

For the CDR3, the DNA is TGTGCCAGCAGCATGACAGCAACTAATGAAAAACTGTTTTTT. It codes for CASSMTATNEKLFF. The chain combines TRBV7-2 with TRBJ1-4, with D possibly being TRBD1 (5 bases). With 5 bases removed from V and 0 bases from J, the gap between germline ends came to 7 bases. The CDR3 has 14 residues. Germline loops: CDR1 SGHTA, CDR2 FQGNSA. The whole variable domain, remainder taken from reference TRBV7-2 and TRBJ1-4, is GAGVSQSPSNKVTEKGKDVELRCDPISGHTALYWYRQSLGQGLEFLIYFQGNSAPDKSGLPSDRFSAERTGGSVSTLTIQRTQQEDSAVYLCASSMTATNEKLFFGSGTQLSVL.